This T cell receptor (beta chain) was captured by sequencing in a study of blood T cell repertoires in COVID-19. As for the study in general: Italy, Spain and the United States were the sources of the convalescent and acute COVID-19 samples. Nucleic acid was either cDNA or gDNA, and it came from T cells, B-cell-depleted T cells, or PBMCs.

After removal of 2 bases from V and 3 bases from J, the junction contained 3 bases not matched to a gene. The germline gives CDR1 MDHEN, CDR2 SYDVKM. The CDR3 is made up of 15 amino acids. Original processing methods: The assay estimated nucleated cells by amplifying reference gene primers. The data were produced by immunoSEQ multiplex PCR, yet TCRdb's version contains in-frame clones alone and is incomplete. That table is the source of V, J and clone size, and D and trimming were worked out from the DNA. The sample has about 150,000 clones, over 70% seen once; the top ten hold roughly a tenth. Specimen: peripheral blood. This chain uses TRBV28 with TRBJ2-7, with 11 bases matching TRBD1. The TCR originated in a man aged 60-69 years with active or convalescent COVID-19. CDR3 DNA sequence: TGTGCCAGCAGTTTAGGGACAGGGGGAGGCTACGAGCAGTACTTC. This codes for CASSLGTGGGYEQYF.